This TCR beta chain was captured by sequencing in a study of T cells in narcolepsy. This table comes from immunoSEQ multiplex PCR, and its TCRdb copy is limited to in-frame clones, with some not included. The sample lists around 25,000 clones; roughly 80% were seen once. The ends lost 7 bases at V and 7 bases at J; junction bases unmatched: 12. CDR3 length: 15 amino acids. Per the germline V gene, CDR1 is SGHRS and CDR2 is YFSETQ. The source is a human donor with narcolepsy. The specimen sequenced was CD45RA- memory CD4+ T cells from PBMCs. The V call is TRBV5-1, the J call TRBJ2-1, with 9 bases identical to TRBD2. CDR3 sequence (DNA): TGCGCCAGCCGTCTTTCTAGCGGGGAATTTAATGAGCAGTTCTTC. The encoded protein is CASRLSSGEFNEQFF.